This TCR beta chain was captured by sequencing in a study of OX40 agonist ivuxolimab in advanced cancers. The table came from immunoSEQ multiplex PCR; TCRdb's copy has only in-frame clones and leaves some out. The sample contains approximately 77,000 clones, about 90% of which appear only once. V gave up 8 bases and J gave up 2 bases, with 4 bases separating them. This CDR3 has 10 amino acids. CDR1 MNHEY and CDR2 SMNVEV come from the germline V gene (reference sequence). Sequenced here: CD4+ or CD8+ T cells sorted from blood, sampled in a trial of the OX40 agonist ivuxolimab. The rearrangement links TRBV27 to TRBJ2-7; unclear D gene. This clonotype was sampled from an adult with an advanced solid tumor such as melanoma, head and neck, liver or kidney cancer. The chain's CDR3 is CASGAYEQYF. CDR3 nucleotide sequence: TGTGCCAGCGGCGCCTACGAGCAGTACTTC.